The text below deals with one T cell receptor beta chain. What it recognizes is unknown. The data belong to a study of blood T cells in healthy people across ages. The study, taken as a whole, reports: Reliance upon unsorted PBMCs precluded definitive naive versus antigen-experienced comparison. Long-lived and aged donors differed, with more naive CD4+ cells and higher diversity in the long-lived.

Germline V gene data show CDR1 as SGHTA and CDR2 as FQGNSA. Trimming stripped 3 bases from V and 6 bases from J, with 12 bases between. This CDR3 contains 14 residues. Each sample had at least 6.5 million PBMCs isolated. The use of a sample-barcoded 5' primer and a J-beta primer mix characterized a second PCR of roughly 7 to 11 cycles. The authors tagged each cDNA molecule using a template-switch adaptor with 12 random nucleotides. Using its own MiXCR run on the 5' RACE reads, TCRdb lists one record per CDR3 protein. The sample gives 1.5 million to 2 million distinct CDR3 sequences, about 30% of which show up once; over 7% is in the top ten.

Sequenced material: blood. The receptor's source is a woman in her twenties or thirties in good health. The chain links TRBV7-2 to TRBJ2-1, with D perhaps given as TRBD1 or TRBD2 (5 bases each). The CDR3 here is CASSFGTNFNEQFF. The CDR3 nucleotides read TGTGCCAGCAGCTTTGGGACCAACTTCAATGAGCAGTTCTTC.